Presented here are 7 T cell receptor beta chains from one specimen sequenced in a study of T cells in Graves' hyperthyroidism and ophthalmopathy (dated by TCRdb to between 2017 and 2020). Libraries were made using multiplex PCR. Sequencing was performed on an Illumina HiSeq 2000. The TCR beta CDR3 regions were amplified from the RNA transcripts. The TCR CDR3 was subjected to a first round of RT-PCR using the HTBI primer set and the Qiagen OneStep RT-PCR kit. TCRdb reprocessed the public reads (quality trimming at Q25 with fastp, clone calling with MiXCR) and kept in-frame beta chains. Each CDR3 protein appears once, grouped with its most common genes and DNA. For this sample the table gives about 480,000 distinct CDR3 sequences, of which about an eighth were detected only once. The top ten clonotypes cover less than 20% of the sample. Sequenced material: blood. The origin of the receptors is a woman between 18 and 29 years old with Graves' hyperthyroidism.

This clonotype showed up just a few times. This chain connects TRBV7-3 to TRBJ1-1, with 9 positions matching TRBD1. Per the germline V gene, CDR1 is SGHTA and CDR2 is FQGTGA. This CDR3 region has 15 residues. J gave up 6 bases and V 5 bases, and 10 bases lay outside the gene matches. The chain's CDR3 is CASSRRGQGEAEAFF. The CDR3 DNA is TGTGCCAGCAGCCGTAGGGGACAGGGTGAGGCTGAAGCTTTCTTT.

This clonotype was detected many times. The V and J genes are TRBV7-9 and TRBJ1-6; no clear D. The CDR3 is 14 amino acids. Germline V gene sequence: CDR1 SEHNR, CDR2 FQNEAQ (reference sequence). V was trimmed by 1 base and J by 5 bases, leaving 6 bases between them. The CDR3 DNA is TGTGCCAGCAGCTTAGTGGGGAATAATTCACCCCTCCACTTT. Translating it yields CASSLVGNNSPLHF.

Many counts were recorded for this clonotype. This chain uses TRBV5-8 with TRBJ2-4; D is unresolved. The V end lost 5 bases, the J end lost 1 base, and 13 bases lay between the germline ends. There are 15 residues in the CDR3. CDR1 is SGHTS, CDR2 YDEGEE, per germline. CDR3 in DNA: TGTGCCAGCAGAATTCGGACCGTCGCCAAAAACATTCAGTACTTC. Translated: CASRIRTVAKNIQYF.

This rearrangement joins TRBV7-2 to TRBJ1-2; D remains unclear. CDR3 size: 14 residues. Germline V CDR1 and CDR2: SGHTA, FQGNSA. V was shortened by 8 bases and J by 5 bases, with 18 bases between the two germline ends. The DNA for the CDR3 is TGTGCCAGCGAGCTTATACCTGGCCTATATGGCTACACCTTC. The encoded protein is CASELIPGLYGYTF.

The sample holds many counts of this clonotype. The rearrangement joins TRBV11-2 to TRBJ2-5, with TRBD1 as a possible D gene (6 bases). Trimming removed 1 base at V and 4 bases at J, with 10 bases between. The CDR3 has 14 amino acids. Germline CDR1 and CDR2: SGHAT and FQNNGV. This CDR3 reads CASSLVAGVETQYF. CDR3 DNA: TGTGCCAGCAGCTTAGTAGCAGGGGTAGAGACCCAGTACTTC.

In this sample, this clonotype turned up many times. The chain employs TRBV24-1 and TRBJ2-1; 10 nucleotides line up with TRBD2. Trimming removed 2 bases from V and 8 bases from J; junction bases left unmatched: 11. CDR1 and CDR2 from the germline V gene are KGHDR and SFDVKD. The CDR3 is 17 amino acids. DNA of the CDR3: TGTGCCACCAGTGATTGGGGAGCGGGAGGGCCCTCGGATGAGCAGTTCTTC. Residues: CATSDWGAGGPSDEQFF.

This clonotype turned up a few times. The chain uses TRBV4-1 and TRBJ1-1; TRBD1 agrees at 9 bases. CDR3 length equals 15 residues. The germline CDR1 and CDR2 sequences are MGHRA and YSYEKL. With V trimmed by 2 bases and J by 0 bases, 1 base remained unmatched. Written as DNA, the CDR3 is TGCGCCAGCAGCCAATGGGACAGGGTGAACACTGAAGCTTTCTTT. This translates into CASSQWDRVNTEAFF.